The clone carrying this TCR beta chain has only a few counts. The data are from a study of blood T cell repertoires in COVID-19. Background on the study: Acute-phase and convalescent COVID-19 samples originated in the United States, Italy and Spain.

Original processing notes: Amplification of reference gene primers was used by the study to estimate nucleated cell counts. Sequencing was performed with immunoSEQ multiplex PCR; in TCRdb, only in-frame clones are kept and a portion is missing. That table supplies the V and J calls and clone size; D and trimming were determined from the DNA. The sample includes approximately 240,000 clones, about 79% of them seen just once. Ages ranged from roughly 18 to 100 years, with residence in around 24 US areas. Participants were placed into cohorts based on the clinical history they reported. V was pared by 1 base and J by 0 bases, with 10 bases between. The CDR3 runs to 16 residues. Germline V gives CDR1 MGHRA, CDR2 YSYEKL.

Material for sequencing was PBMCs or T cells enriched from blood (not recorded which). V is TRBV4-1 and J is TRBJ2-1; D remains unclear. The clonotype was recovered from a woman aged 40-49 years with acute COVID-19. This CDR3 reads CASSQGLVSSYNEQFF. CDR3 sequence (DNA): TGCGCCAGCAGCCAAGGTCTAGTGAGCTCCTACAATGAGCAGTTCTTC.